This TCR beta chain was captured by sequencing in a study of T cells in Graves' hyperthyroidism and ophthalmopathy. Study summary: Peripheral blood sampling occurred at initial diagnosis, before any treatment.

Hyperthyroidism, newly diagnosed and lasting under 2 months, affected patients aged 18 to 65. A patient was excluded if there was uncontrolled infection, other autoimmune disease, pregnancy or lactation. With V trimmed by 6 bases and J by 7 bases, 10 bases remained unmatched. Germline V gives CDR1 MDHEN, CDR2 SYDVKM. This CDR3 is 16 amino acids long. Regions amplified from RNA transcripts were the TCR beta CDR3 regions. HTBI primers drove first-round RT-PCR of the TCR CDR3. TCRdb re-called the multiplex PCR reads with MiXCR, one entry per CDR3 protein. The data hold 380,000 or so distinct CDR3 sequences, with about 13% observed a single time.

The material sequenced was blood. This receptor was taken from a man aged 25-45 years with Graves' hyperthyroidism that later progressed to Graves' ophthalmopathy. The chain has TRBV28 and TRBJ2-3; TRBD2 agrees at 13 bases. DNA for the CDR3: TGTGCCAGCAGATGGGCCGGGACTAGCGGGGATAATACGCAGTATTTT. It codes for CASRWAGTSGDNTQYF. The full variable domain, completed using reference TRBV28 and TRBJ2-3, is DVKVTQSSRYLVKRTGEKVFLECVQDMDHENMFWYRQDPGLGLRLIYFSYDVKMKEKGDIPEGYSVSREKKERFSLILESASTNQTSMYLCASRWAGTSGDNTQYFGPGTRLTVL.